This entry describes one T cell receptor (beta chain). The antigen is unknown. This sample was taken from a study of monozygotic twins with inflammatory bowel disease. Findings and caveats of the study: Repertoires of patients may have been made more variable by differing immunosuppressive treatments.

TCRdb reprocessed the 5' RACE reads and stores each CDR3 protein as one record, lacking DNA. The listing records more than 350,000 distinct CDR3 sequences. The CDR3 has 14 residues. Germline CDR1 reads SGHDN; CDR2 reads FVKESK. The receptor was isolated from a human donor with ulcerative colitis or Crohn's disease, or a healthy co-twin of an affected twin (not recorded which). The material sequenced was blood. This chain uses TRBV14 with TRBJ1-5; the TCRdb D gene call, TRBD1, has no DNA to confirm it. CDR3 protein: CASSRGGGNQPQHF. Variable domain in full (rest from reference TRBV14 and TRBJ1-5): EAGVTQFPSHSVIEKGQTVTLRCDPISGHDNLYWYRRVMGKEIKFLLHFVKESKQDESGMPNNRFLAERTGGTYSTLKVQPAELEDSGVYFCASSRGGGNQPQHFGDGTRLSIL.